These T cell receptor beta chains were read from a single sample in a study of blood T cell repertoires in COVID-19. Only in-frame clones appear in the TCRdb table, and some are missing; sequencing was by immunoSEQ multiplex PCR. The data contain about 310,000 clones, roughly 91% of them singletons. Input material: peripheral blood. The receptors stem from a man in his forties or fifties with active or convalescent COVID-19. Both conserved end residues are part of each CDR3. The D gene is left open where the match is weak. Clone sizes are given selectively: once, few, many, or a class where the clone is expanded.

clone_size	cdr3_length	v_call	j_call	d_call	cdr3_nt	cdr3_aa
NA	15	TRBV6-5	TRBJ1-2	NA	TGTGCCAGCAGTTACTCGCCTGGCAACCACTATGGCTACACCTTC	CASSYSPGNHYGYTF
once	16	TRBV7-3	TRBJ2-2	TRBD1	TGTGCCAGCAGCTTATACGGGACAGCTAACACCGGGGAGCTGTTTTTT	CASSLYGTANTGELFF
NA	13	TRBV2	TRBJ1-2	NA	TGTGCCAGCAGTGAACAGGATTTATATGGCTACACCTTC	CASSEQDLYGYTF
NA	14	TRBV25-1	TRBJ2-1	TRBD2	TGTGCCAGCAGTGATCGGCTAGCGGGAGACAGACCGTTCTTC	CASSDRLAGDRPFF
NA	15	TRBV6-5	TRBJ1-2	TRBD1	TGTGCCAGCAGTTACTCCGGGGACAGGGGGCTTGGCTACACCTTC	CASSYSGDRGLGYTF
NA	15	TRBV5-1	TRBJ1-2	NA	TGCGCCAGCAGCCGTACGCCGGGGGAGAACTATGGCTACACCTTC	CASSRTPGENYGYTF
NA	15	TRBV30	TRBJ1-3	NA	TGTGCCTGGAATCTACAGGGTTTCTCTGGAAACACCATATATTTT	CAWNLQGFSGNTIYF
few	17	TRBV15	TRBJ2-5	NA	TGTGCCACCAGCAGAGATAAGTTGGCCAGACCAGGGGAGACCCAGTACTTC	CATSRDKLARPGETQYF
NA	17	TRBV13	TRBJ1-3	NA	TGTGCCAGCAGCCCAACAAACGGGAGAAGCTCTGGAAACACCATATATTTT	CASSPTNGRSSGNTIYF
once	16	TRBV18	TRBJ1-2	NA	TGTGCCAGCTCACCAGGGAATCAAGGGGGTTACTATGGCTACACCTTC	CASSPGNQGGYYGYTF
NA	15	TRBV14	TRBJ2-3	TRBD2	TGTGCCAGCAGCCAAGTGGGGGGGGGCACAGATACGCAGTATTTT	CASSQVGGGTDTQYF
NA	17	TRBV4-2	TRBJ1-6	NA	TGTGCCAGCAGCCAAGATCTCCCGGGGATGAGGAATTCACCCCTCCACTTT	CASSQDLPGMRNSPLHF
once	15	TRBV4-1	TRBJ2-1	NA	TGCGCCAGCAGCCCCATTCGGGACTCCTACAATGAGCAGTTCTTC	CASSPIRDSYNEQFF
NA	14	TRBV3-1/TRBV3-2	TRBJ2-5	NA	TGTGCCAGCAGCCGGACAGATTACCAAGAGACCCAGTACTTC	CASSRTDYQETQYF
NA	15	TRBV25-1	TRBJ1-1	TRBD1	TGTGCCAGCAGTGAAGGTGGTTGGACAGGGATGGGAGCTTTCTTT	CASSEGGWTGMGAFF
once	13	TRBV10-1	TRBJ2-2	NA	TGCGCCAGCAGGCCCGGGAACACCGGGGAGCTGTTTTTT	CASRPGNTGELFF
NA	17	TRBV4-3	TRBJ2-5	TRBD2	TGCGCCAGCAGCCAAGCTGGGTCGGTGGGGGGGGAGGAGACCCAGTACTTC	CASSQAGSVGGEETQYF
NA	14	TRBV7-2	TRBJ2-1	TRBD2	TGTGCCAGCAGCTCTCGTAGAGCGGGGGGTGAGCAGTTCTTC	CASSSRRAGGEQFF
NA	12	TRBV2	TRBJ1-6	NA	TGTGCCAGCAGTCAGACAGGCCCGGCCCTCCACTTT	CASSQTGPALHF
NA	17	TRBV19	TRBJ2-7	TRBD2	TGTGCCAGTAGTCCCGCCGCACTAGCGGGGGACAATTACGAGCAGTACTTC	CASSPAALAGDNYEQYF
NA	15	TRBV28	TRBJ2-5	TRBD2	TGTGCCAGCGGGGTGTCTAGCGGGAGTTTGGAGACCCAGTACTTC	CASGVSSGSLETQYF
NA	13	TRBV7-9	TRBJ2-7	TRBD1	TGTGCCAGCAGCTTATCACAGGCAGGGGGTCAGTACTTC	CASSLSQAGGQYF
few	15	TRBV7-2	TRBJ1-2	NA	TGTGCCAGCAGCTTAGGGACAGCGTTAGCCCATGGCTACACCTTC	CASSLGTALAHGYTF
NA	16	TRBV5-4	TRBJ2-4	TRBD1	TGTGCCAGCAGCCTGGCGGGACAGGGGATTTCAAACATTCAGTACTTC	CASSLAGQGISNIQYF
NA	11	TRBV9	TRBJ2-5	NA	TGTGCCAGCGGGGGGACGGAGGCCCAGTACTTC	CASGGTEAQYF
NA	16	TRBV7-8	TRBJ2-2	NA	TGTGCCAGCAGCTTACTCCCCACGGGGGTCACCGGGGAGCTGTTTTTT	CASSLLPTGVTGELFF
NA	17	TRBV5-4	TRBJ1-2	TRBD1	TGTGCCAGCAGCCCGTCGACAGGGGGGAGATGGAACTATGGCTACACCTTC	CASSPSTGGRWNYGYTF
NA	15	TRBV5-5	TRBJ2-7	NA	TGTGCCAGCAGCTTGGTTGCTAGCGCGGGCTACGAGCAGTACTTC	CASSLVASAGYEQYF
NA	16	TRBV10-3	TRBJ2-1	TRBD2	TGTGCCATCAGTTCGTTAGCGGGAGCCTCCTACAATGAGCAGTTCTTC	CAISSLAGASYNEQFF
NA	15	TRBV4-2	TRBJ2-7	NA	TGTGCCAGCGGTCCCGGTGGGACTTCCATTCACGAGCAGTACTTC	CASGPGGTSIHEQYF
NA	17	TRBV27	TRBJ1-5	NA	TGTGCCAGCAGTTTAAAGTGGGCAGGGTTTAGCAATCAGCCCCAGCATTTT	CASSLKWAGFSNQPQHF
NA	16	TRBV5-1	TRBJ2-3	TRBD1	TGCGCCAGCAGCCCCGGGACAGGAGGCTTGACAGATACGCAGTATTTT	CASSPGTGGLTDTQYF
NA	13	TRBV19	TRBJ1-6	NA	TGTGCCTGTAACCGGGACAATAATTCACCCCTCCACTTT	CACNRDNNSPLHF
NA	14	TRBV29-1	TRBJ1-6	TRBD1	TGCAGCGCCTGGACAGGGATCTATAATTCACCCCTCCACTTT	CSAWTGIYNSPLHF
NA	14	TRBV5-4	TRBJ2-7	NA	TGTGCCAGCAGCAAGCAGACAGGCACCTACGAGCAGTACTTC	CASSKQTGTYEQYF
NA	13	TRBV30	TRBJ2-7	NA	TGTGCCTGGAGGGGGGCAGGGCGCGACGAGCAGTACTTC	CAWRGAGRDEQYF
NA	15	TRBV5-1	TRBJ2-7	NA	TGCGCCAGCAGCTCCGGGACTCTCTTGGGAGTAGAGCAGTACTTC	CASSSGTLLGVEQYF
NA	15	TRBV9	TRBJ2-3	NA	TGTGCCAGCAGCGTTTCCGGGGGTCCCGGAGATACGCAGTATTTT	CASSVSGGPGDTQYF
NA	15	TRBV5-1	TRBJ1-1	TRBD1	TGCGCCAGCAGCTCAAGGACAGGGTGGGACACTGAAGCTTTCTTT	CASSSRTGWDTEAFF
NA	14	TRBV28	TRBJ1-3	NA	TGTGCCAGCAGTTTGAGGCTATCTGGAAACACCATATATTTT	CASSLRLSGNTIYF
NA	15	TRBV9	TRBJ1-6	NA	TGTGCCAGCAGCGTCGGACAGACCTATAATTCACCCCTCCACTTT	CASSVGQTYNSPLHF
few	14	TRBV28	TRBJ1-2	NA	TGTGCCAGCAGTTTAAGACAGTTCAGGGGTGGCTACACCTTC	CASSLRQFRGGYTF
NA	14	TRBV5-1	TRBJ1-4	NA	TGCGCCAGCAGCTCACAGGGTGGCGATGAAAAACTGTTTTTT	CASSSQGGDEKLFF
few	17	TRBV7-9	TRBJ2-1	TRBD2	TGTGCCAGCAGCTTACGACTAGCGTCTAGACGGTACAATGAGCAGTTCTTC	CASSLRLASRRYNEQFF
once	15	TRBV6-4	TRBJ2-7	TRBD1	TGTGCCAGCTGGGGCGGGACAGGGGTTTCCTACGAGCAGTACTTC	CASWGGTGVSYEQYF